These T cell receptor beta chains were read from a single sample in a study of regulatory T cells in long-lasting Graves disease. TCRdb used MiXCR to reprocess the multiplex PCR reads, holding one entry per CDR3 protein. The repertoire includes 350,000 to 500,000 distinct CDR3 sequences, around a fifth of them detected once, and about 13% sits in the top ten. Material: peripheral blood mononuclear cells (PBMCs), obtained when the disease was refractory, from a patient treated with antithyroid drugs. The receptors shown here come from a female donor with Graves disease. CDR3s include the opening cysteine and the closing phenylalanine or tryptophan. Fields, in order: D gene, V gene, J gene, clone size, CDR3 protein, CDR3 DNA. D genes are given only for firm matches. Size tells how often a clone was seen (once, few, many) or the class of an expanded clone, and some rows leave it out.

TRBD2	TRBV28	TRBJ2-5	many	CASSSRGTSGQETQYF	TGTGCCAGCAGTTCCCGTGGGACTAGCGGACAAGAGACCCAGTACTTC
-	TRBV7-2	TRBJ1-4	-	CASSIPGGKLFF	TGTGCCAGCAGCATCCCGGGGGGGAAACTGTTTTTT
-	TRBV4-1	TRBJ2-7	-	CASSQERDISYEQYF	TGCGCCAGCAGCCAAGAAAGGGATATAAGCTACGAGCAGTACTTC
-	TRBV7-9	TRBJ2-5	many	CASSSRQGQETQYF	TGTGCCAGCAGCTCCAGGCAAGGCCAAGAGACCCAGTACTTC
TRBD2	TRBV2	TRBJ2-1	few	CASRVSGRGGNEQFF	TGTGCCAGCAGGGTTAGCGGGAGGGGCGGCAATGAGCAGTTCTTC
-	TRBV4-2	TRBJ2-2	-	CASSQGEGSSGGELFF	TGTGCCAGCAGCCAGGGTGAGGGGTCAAGTGGCGGGGAGCTGTTTTTT
-	TRBV7-6	TRBJ1-5	-	CASSLEGGGFQPQHF	TGTGCCAGCAGCTTAGAAGGGGGTGGTTTTCAGCCCCAGCATTTT
-	TRBV9	TRBJ2-2	-	CASSARDLPTGELFF	TGTGCCAGCAGCGCCCGGGACCTTCCTACCGGGGAGCTGTTTTTT
TRBD1	TRBV28	TRBJ2-5	many	CASRRDRVQTQYF	TGTGCCAGCAGACGGGACAGGGTACAGACCCAGTACTTC
-	TRBV4-1	TRBJ2-7	-	CASSQGVRDPLSGEQYF	TGCGCCAGCAGCCAAGGGGTTAGGGACCCGTTAAGTGGTGAGCAGTACTTC
TRBD2	TRBV19	TRBJ2-1	-	CASSARTSGSYNEQFF	TGTGCCAGTAGTGCCCGGACTAGCGGCTCCTACAATGAGCAGTTCTTC
-	TRBV2	TRBJ2-2	few	CASGEGELAGELFF	TGTGCCAGTGGAGAGGGAGAGCTCGCCGGGGAGCTGTTTTTT
-	TRBV6-5	TRBJ2-5	few	CASSYGVGETQYF	TGTGCCAGCAGTTATGGGGTAGGGGAGACCCAGTACTTC
TRBD2	TRBV20-1	TRBJ2-7	few	CSARDGEASGFYEQYF	TGCAGTGCTAGAGATGGGGAAGCTAGCGGCTTCTACGAGCAGTACTTC
-	TRBV10-2	TRBJ1-3	-	CASSVMPGNTIYF	TGCGCCAGCAGTGTTATGCCTGGAAACACCATATATTTT
-	TRBV28	TRBJ2-7	many	CASRSPAYYEQYF	TGTGCCAGCAGATCTCCTGCTTACTACGAGCAGTACTTC
-	TRBV7-9	TRBJ2-6	-	CASSLAVTRDSGANVLTF	TGTGCCAGCAGCTTAGCCGTTACGAGGGACTCTGGGGCCAACGTCCTGACTTTC
-	TRBV6-5	TRBJ2-7	many	CASSYRGAESYEQYF	TGTGCCAGCAGTTACAGGGGCGCGGAATCCTACGAGCAGTACTTC
-	TRBV28	TRBJ1-4	many	CASSFSGQLGEKLFF	TGTGCCAGCAGTTTCTCCGGACAACTAGGCGAAAAACTGTTTTTT
TRBD2	TRBV29-1	TRBJ2-1	-	CSVETLATKYNEQLF	TGCAGCGTTGAAACACTAGCGACTAAATACAATGAGCAGCTCTTC
-	TRBV30	TRBJ2-3	-	CAWSHGADTQYF	TGTGCCTGGAGTCATGGGGCAGATACGCAGTATTTT
-	TRBV2	TRBJ1-1	many	CASTGRGGTEAFF	TGTGCCAGCACTGGGCGGGGCGGCACTGAAGCTTTCTTT
TRBD1	TRBV2	TRBJ2-5	many	CASSPWDSGETQYF	TGTGCCAGCAGTCCATGGGACAGCGGAGAGACCCAGTACTTC
-	TRBV9	TRBJ2-5	-	CASSETSQETQYF	TGTGCCAGCAGCGAGACTAGCCAAGAGACCCAGTACTTC
-	TRBV10-3	TRBJ2-2	-	CAISLGDANTGELFF	TGTGCCATCAGTTTGGGGGATGCGAACACCGGGGAGCTGTTTTTT
TRBD2	TRBV5-5	TRBJ2-5	-	CASSSFGVGTKETQYF	TGTGCCAGCAGCTCATTTGGAGTGGGGACTAAAGAGACCCAGTACTTC
TRBD1	TRBV5-4	TRBJ1-2	many	CASSLDSGTGDYGYTF	TGTGCCAGCAGCTTGGACTCCGGGACAGGGGACTATGGCTACACCTTC
-	TRBV20-1	TRBJ2-5	-	CSARGGSQETQYF	TGCAGTGCTAGAGGAGGCAGCCAAGAGACCCAGTACTTC
-	TRBV28	TRBJ1-5	many	CASSFQGGYNQPQHF	TGTGCCAGCAGTTTTCAAGGGGGGTACAATCAGCCCCAGCATTTT
TRBD1	TRBV28	TRBJ2-3	-	CASSSRGHLYRFTDTQYF	TGTGCCAGCAGTTCAAGGGGGCACCTTTACAGATTCACAGATACGCAGTATTTT
-	TRBV28	TRBJ2-2	many	CASAETGNTGELFF	TGTGCCAGCGCCGAGACGGGGAACACCGGGGAGCTGTTTTTT
-	TRBV7-9	TRBJ1-1	few	CASSRAGRLRGTEAFF	TGTGCCAGCAGCCGAGCGGGCCGACTGAGAGGCACTGAAGCTTTCTTT
-	TRBV7-3	TRBJ1-5	few	CASSDLGGGGRNQPQHF	TGTGCCAGCAGCGACTTAGGTGGGGGGGGTCGCAATCAGCCCCAGCATTTT
-	TRBV3-1	TRBJ1-1	few	CASSLHGGADTEAFF	TGTGCCAGCAGCCTCCATGGCGGGGCGGACACTGAAGCTTTCTTT
-	TRBV7-9	TRBJ2-2	few	CASSHSTSRLAPGGNTGELFF	TGTGCCAGCAGCCACTCGACCTCCCGACTAGCCCCGGGGGGCAACACCGGGGAGCTGTTTTTT
-	TRBV20-1	TRBJ1-1	many	CSAPGAFF	TGCAGTGCTCCGGGAGCTTTCTTT
TRBD2	TRBV19	TRBJ2-1	-	CASSIEAGGPYNEQFF	TGTGCCAGTAGTATAGAAGCGGGAGGGCCCTACAATGAGCAGTTCTTC
TRBD1	TRBV5-1	TRBJ1-1	few	CASSGGTGDTEAFF	TGCGCCAGCAGCGGTGGGACAGGGGACACTGAAGCTTTCTTT
-	TRBV6-1	TRBJ2-3	-	CASSGGGTRDTQYF	TGTGCCAGCAGTGGAGGCGGGACTCGCGATACGCAGTATTTT
-	TRBV20-1	TRBJ1-1	-	CSANTPDYTEAFF	TGCAGTGCTAACACCCCGGACTACACTGAAGCTTTCTTT
TRBD2	TRBV3-1	TRBJ2-2	few	CASSYRLAGVQGRTGELFF	TGTGCCAGCAGCTACAGACTAGCGGGAGTTCAGGGACGAACCGGGGAGCTGTTTTTT
-	TRBV15	TRBJ1-5	-	CATSRVLGAQPQHF	TGTGCCACCAGCAGAGTGTTGGGGGCACAGCCCCAGCATTTT
TRBD1	TRBV28	TRBJ2-1	few	CASSLARDRVYNEQFF	TGTGCCAGCAGTTTGGCCCGGGACAGAGTATACAATGAGCAGTTCTTC
-	TRBV6-2/TRBV6-3	TRBJ2-3	-	CASSNPGLDTQYF	TGTGCCAGCAGTAACCCGGGGCTAGATACGCAGTATTTT
TRBD1	TRBV24-1	TRBJ1-5	once	CATSDLLTGGDHQPQHF	TGTGCCACCAGTGACCTTCTGACAGGGGGTGATCATCAGCCCCAGCATTTT
TRBD2	TRBV5-1	TRBJ2-5	-	CASSLEGGSVYNEQLF	TGCGCCAGCAGCTTGGAAGGCGGGAGTGTCTACAATGAGCAGCTCTTC
TRBD2	TRBV7-9	TRBJ2-5	few	CASSSTGTTLQETQYF	TGTGCCAGCAGCTCGACCGGGACTACTCTTCAAGAGACCCAGTACTTC
-	TRBV10-2	TRBJ2-5	few	CASSEQAETQYF	TGCGCCAGCAGTGAGCAGGCGGAGACCCAGTACTTC